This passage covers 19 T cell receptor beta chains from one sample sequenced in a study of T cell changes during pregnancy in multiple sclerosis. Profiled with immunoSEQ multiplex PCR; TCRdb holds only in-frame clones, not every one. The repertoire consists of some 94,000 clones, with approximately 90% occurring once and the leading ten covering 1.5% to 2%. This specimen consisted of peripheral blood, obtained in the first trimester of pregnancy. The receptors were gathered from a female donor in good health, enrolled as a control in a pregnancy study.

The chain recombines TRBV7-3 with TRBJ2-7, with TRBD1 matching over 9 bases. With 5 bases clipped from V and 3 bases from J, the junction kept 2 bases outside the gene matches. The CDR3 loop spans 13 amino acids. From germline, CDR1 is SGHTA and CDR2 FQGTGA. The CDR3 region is CASSETGGYEQYF. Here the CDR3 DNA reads TGTGCCAGCAGCGAGACAGGGGGCTACGAGCAGTACTTC.

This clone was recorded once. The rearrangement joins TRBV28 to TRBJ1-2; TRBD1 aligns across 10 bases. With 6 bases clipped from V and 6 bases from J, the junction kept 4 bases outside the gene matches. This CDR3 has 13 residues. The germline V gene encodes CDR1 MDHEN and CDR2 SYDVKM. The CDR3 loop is CASSPDRGDGYTF. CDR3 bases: TGTGCCAGCAGCCCGGACAGGGGGGATGGCTACACCTTC.

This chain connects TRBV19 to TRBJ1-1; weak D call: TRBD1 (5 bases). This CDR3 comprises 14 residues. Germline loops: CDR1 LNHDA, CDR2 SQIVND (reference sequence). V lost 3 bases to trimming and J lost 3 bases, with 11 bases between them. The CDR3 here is CASSMGQVYTEAFF. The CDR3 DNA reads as TGTGCCAGTAGTATGGGGCAGGTGTACACTGAAGCTTTCTTT.

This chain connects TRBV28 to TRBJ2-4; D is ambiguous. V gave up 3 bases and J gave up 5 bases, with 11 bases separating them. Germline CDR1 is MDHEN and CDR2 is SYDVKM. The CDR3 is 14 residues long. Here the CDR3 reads CASSLSQAQNIQYF. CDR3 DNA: TGTGCCAGCAGTTTGTCGCAGGCCCAAAACATTCAGTACTTC.

The chain's CDR3 is CAISEGAGNQPQHF. As DNA, the CDR3 is TGTGCCATCAGTGAGGGGGCTGGCAATCAGCCCCAGCATTTT. The chain is built from TRBV10-3 and TRBJ1-5, with D perhaps matching TRBD1 (5 bases). The germline V and J ends were trimmed by 2 bases and 2 bases, with 7 bases remaining between them. The V gene's germline CDR1 is ENHRY and CDR2 SYGVKD. This CDR3 region has 14 residues.

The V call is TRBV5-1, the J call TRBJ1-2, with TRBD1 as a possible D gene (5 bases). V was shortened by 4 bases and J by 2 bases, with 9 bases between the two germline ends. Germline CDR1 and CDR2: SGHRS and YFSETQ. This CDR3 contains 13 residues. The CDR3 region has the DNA TGCGCCAGCAGCCCAGCAGGGAACTATGGCTACACCTTC. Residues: CASSPAGNYGYTF.

The CDR3 bases are TGTGCCAGCAGTGTTCAACAGGGTAACAATCAGCCCCAGCATTTT. Protein sequence: CASSVQQGNNQPQHF. The rearrangement uses TRBV2 and TRBJ1-5; a weak D match, TRBD1 (6 bases). V lost 4 bases to trimming and J lost 3 bases, with 13 bases between them. CDR1 SNHLY and CDR2 FYNNEI come from the germline V gene. This CDR3 contains 15 residues.

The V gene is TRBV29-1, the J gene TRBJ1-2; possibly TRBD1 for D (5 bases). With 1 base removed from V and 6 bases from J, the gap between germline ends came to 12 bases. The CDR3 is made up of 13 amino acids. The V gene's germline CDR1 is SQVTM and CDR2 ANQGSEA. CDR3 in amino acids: CSVEGGSINGYTF. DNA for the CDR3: TGCAGCGTTGAAGGGGGCAGCATCAATGGCTACACCTTC.

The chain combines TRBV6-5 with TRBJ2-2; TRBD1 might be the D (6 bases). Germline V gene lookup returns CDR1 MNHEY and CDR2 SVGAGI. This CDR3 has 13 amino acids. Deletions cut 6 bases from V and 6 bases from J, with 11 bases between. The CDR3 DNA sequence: TGTGCCAGCAGAAGGGACACTGCCGGGGAGCTGTTTTTT. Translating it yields CASRRDTAGELFF.

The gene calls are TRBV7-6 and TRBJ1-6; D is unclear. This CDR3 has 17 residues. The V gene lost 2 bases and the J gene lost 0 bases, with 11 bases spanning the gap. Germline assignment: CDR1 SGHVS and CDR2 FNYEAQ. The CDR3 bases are TGTGCCAGCAGCTTAAACAAACCCAGCTCCTATAATTCACCCCTCCACTTT. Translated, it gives CASSLNKPSSYNSPLHF.

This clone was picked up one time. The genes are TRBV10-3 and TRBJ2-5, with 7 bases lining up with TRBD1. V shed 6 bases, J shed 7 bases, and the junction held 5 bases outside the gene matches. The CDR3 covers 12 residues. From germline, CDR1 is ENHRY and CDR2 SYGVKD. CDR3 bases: TGTGCCATCAGGGGGACAGAGGGGACCCAGTACTTC. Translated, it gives CAIRGTEGTQYF.

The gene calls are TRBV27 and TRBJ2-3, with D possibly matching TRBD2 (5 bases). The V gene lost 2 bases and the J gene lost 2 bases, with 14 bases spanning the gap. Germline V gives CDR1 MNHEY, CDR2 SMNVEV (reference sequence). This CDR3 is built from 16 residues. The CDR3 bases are TGTGCCAGCAGTTTACGCCCCGACTACCTCACAGATACGCAGTATTTT. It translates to CASSLRPDYLTDTQYF.

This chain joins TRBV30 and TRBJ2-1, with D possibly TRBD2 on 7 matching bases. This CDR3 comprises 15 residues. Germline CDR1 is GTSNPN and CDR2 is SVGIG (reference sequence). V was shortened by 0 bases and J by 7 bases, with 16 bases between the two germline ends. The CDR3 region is CAWSVNRGGANEQFF. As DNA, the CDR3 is TGTGCCTGGAGTGTGAATCGAGGGGGGGCGAATGAGCAGTTCTTC.

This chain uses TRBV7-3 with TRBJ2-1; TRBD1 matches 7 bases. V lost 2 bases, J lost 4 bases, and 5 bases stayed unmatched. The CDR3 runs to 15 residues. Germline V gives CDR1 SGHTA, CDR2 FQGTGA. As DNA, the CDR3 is TGTGCCAGCAGCTTAGGGACAGTGGGTTACAATGAGCAGTTCTTC. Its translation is CASSLGTVGYNEQFF.

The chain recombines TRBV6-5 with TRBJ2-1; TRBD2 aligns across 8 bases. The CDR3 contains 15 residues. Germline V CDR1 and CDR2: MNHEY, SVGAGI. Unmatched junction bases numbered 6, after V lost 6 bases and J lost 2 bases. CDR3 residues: CASSPPGGAYNEQFF. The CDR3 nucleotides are TGTGCCAGCAGCCCCCCCGGGGGGGCCTACAATGAGCAGTTCTTC.

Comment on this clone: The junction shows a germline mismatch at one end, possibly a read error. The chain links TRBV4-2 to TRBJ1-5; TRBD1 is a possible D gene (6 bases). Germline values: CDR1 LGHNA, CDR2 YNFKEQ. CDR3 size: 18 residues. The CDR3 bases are TGTGCCAGCAGCCAAGATGGCGGAGGGGGGGGCGGCAATCAGCCCCGGCATTTT. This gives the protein CASSQDGGGGGGNQPRHF.

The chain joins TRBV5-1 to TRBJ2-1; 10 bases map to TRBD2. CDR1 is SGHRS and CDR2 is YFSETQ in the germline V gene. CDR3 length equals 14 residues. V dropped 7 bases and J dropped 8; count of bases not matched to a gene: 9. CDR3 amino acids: CASFERGGSDEQFF. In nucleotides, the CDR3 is TGCGCCAGCTTTGAGCGGGGGGGGAGCGATGAGCAGTTCTTC.

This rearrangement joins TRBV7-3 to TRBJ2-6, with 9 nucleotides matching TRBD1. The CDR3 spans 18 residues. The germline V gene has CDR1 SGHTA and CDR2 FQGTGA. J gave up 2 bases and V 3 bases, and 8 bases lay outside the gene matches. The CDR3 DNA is TGTGCCAGCAGCTTTGTGGGGGGACAGGGTGCTGGGGCCAACGTCCTGACTTTC. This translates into CASSFVGGQGAGANVLTF.

As DNA, the CDR3 is TGTGCTAGTGGTCGAACAGGGGTTTGGGACACTGAAGCTTTCTTT. Encoded protein: CASGRTGVWDTEAFF. The genes are TRBV12-5 and TRBJ1-1; 7 positions agree with TRBD1. The germline V gene encodes CDR1 LGHNT and CDR2 FRNRAP. The J segment lost 3 bases and the V segment lost 5 bases, leaving 9 bases of the junction unmatched. The CDR3 sequence is 15 residues long. Full variable domain (outside the CDR3, taken from reference TRBV12-5 and TRBJ1-1): DARVTQTPRHKVTEMGQEVTMRCQPILGHNTVFWYRQTMMQGLELLAYFRNRAPLDDSGMPKDRFSAEMPDATLATLKIQPSEPRDSAVYFCASGRTGVWDTEAFFGQGTRLTVV.